The sequence of this TCR beta chain was determined in a study of sequential checkpoint blockade in melanoma. On the study more broadly: First-line arms were nivolumab then ipilimumab, or the reverse, randomized 1:1. Each arm's sequence ended with maintenance nivolumab.

The repertoire was sequenced with immunoSEQ multiplex PCR; TCRdb's copy has only in-frame clones and lacks some. The sample consists of under 40,000 clones, nearly 90% of them appearing once. Treatment described: randomized to nivolumab then ipilimumab (arm A) or the reverse (arm B). Live CD3+CD8+ CD19− CD56− cells were sorted from PBMCs. The sequencing here drew on CD8+ T cells sorted from blood (inferred from file names), taken from a patient given nivolumab and ipilimumab in sequence. The TCR originated in a human donor with melanoma.

For the CDR3, the DNA is TGTGCCAGCAGACCCCAGGGGGTGCACGAGCAGTACGTC. Protein sequence: CASRPQGVHEQYV. The J gene is TRBJ2-7, the V gene TRBV6-5; 7 nucleotides agree with TRBD1. V lost 6 bases and J lost 5; bases outside the gene matches: 7. The germline V gene encodes CDR1 MNHEY and CDR2 SVGAGI. The CDR3 is 13 residues long.